The T cell receptor beta chain under discussion was sequenced for a study of shared clonotypes between healthy human individuals. Per the original data handling: Filtering differed for immunoSEQ, which gave only junction sequences without quality scores. Using immunoSEQ multiplex PCR, the repertoire was profiled, and TCRdb retains in-frame clones only, with some absent. V and J calls and clone size are those listed in that table; D and trimming were worked out from the DNA. The profile shows about 600,000 clones, roughly four fifths of them singletons. The CDR3 spans 15 residues. This receptor was identified in a woman in her thirties or forties in good health. Some clones in this sample may be carry-over from other donors' samples. Sample: PBMCs. The chain recombines TRBV21-1 with TRBJ2-7; the table assigns TRBD1, which was not confirmed against the DNA. TRBV21-1 is an annotated pseudogene. The CDR3 loop reads CASSNRDRGSYEQYF. In DNA form, the CDR3 reads TGTGCCAGCAGCAACCGGGACAGGGGCTCCTACGAGCAGTACTTC.